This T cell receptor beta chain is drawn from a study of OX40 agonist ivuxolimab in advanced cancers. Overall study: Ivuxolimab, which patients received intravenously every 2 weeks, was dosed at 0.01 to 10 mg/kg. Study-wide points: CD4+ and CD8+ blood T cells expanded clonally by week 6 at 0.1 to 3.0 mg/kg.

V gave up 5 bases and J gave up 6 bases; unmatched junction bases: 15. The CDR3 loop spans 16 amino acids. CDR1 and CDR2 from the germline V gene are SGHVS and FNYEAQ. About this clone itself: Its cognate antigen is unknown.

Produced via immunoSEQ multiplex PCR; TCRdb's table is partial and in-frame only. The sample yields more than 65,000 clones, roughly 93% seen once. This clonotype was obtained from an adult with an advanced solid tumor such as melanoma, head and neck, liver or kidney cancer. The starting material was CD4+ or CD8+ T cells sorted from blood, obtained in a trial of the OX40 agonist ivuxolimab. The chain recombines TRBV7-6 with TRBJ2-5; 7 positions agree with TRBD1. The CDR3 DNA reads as TGTGCCAGCAGCCCAGCGCGGCAGGGGGTCTCGCAGACCCAGTACTTC. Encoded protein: CASSPARQGVSQTQYF.